Each of the 13 T cell receptor beta chains below was sequenced from the same sample in a study of OX40 agonist ivuxolimab in advanced cancers. Profiled with immunoSEQ multiplex PCR; TCRdb holds only in-frame clones, not every one. The table has over 25,000 clones, 85% seen once. The source was CD4+ or CD8+ T cells sorted from blood, collected in a trial of the OX40 agonist ivuxolimab. The receptor set was obtained from an adult with an advanced solid tumor such as melanoma, head and neck, liver or kidney cancer.

V gene TRBV11-2 combines with J gene TRBJ1-4, with D uncertain. CDR3 size: 15 residues. Trimming removed 2 bases from V and 8 bases from J, with 15 bases in between. The V gene's germline CDR1 is SGHAT and CDR2 FQNNGV. The CDR3 loop is CASSLSPGNKEKLFF. The CDR3 nucleotides read TGTGCCAGCAGCTTATCCCCCGGGAATAAGGAAAAACTGTTTTTT.

The chain links TRBV19 to TRBJ2-7; no clear D. This CDR3 has 14 amino acids. Trimming cost V 3 bases and J 0 bases, with 9 bases left between them. Per germline, CDR1 LNHDA and CDR2 SQIVND (reference sequence). CDR3 coding DNA: TGTGCCAGTAGTATGGATAGTCACTCCTACGAGCAGTACTTC. It specifies CASSMDSHSYEQYF.

This sequence joins TRBV27 and TRBJ1-5; 9 bases line up with TRBD1. Germline lookup yields CDR1 MNHEY and CDR2 SMNVEV (reference sequence). V was pared by 5 bases and J by 5 bases, with 10 bases of the junction left unmatched. CDR3 size: 16 residues. The CDR3 sequence is CASSDGADRGYQPQHF. DNA of the CDR3: TGTGCCAGCAGTGACGGAGCGGACAGGGGTTATCAGCCCCAGCATTTT.

This sequence joins TRBV7-8 and TRBJ1-1; 9 bases are a match to TRBD1. The trim removed 5 bases at V and 1 base at J, leaving 5 bases unmatched. This CDR3 region has 15 residues. The germline gives CDR1 SGHVS, CDR2 FQNEAQ. The CDR3 is CASSLRQGENTEAFF. The CDR3 region has the DNA TGTGCCAGCAGCCTACGACAGGGGGAGAACACTGAAGCTTTCTTT.

This clone was seen only a few times. The V gene is TRBV5-1, the J gene TRBJ1-6; 7 nucleotides agree with TRBD1. J was trimmed by 7 bases and V by 0 bases; bases with no gene match: 4. This CDR3 has 15 residues. The germline V gene encodes CDR1 SGHRS and CDR2 YFSETQ. The CDR3 is CASSLVQGSNSPLHF. The CDR3 DNA reads as TGCGCCAGCAGCTTGGTACAGGGGTCCAATTCACCCCTCCACTTT.

This clone was recorded once. This chain links TRBV2 with TRBJ2-5, with 8 bases aligning to TRBD1. Germline CDR1 reads SNHLY; CDR2 reads FYNNEI. CDR3 length: 14 residues. The V and J ends lost 1 base and 2 bases, in that order; junction bases with no gene match: 0. The CDR3 loop reads CASSEGTGQETQYF. In nucleotides, the CDR3 is TGTGCCAGCAGTGAAGGGACAGGGCAAGAGACCCAGTACTTC.

The rearrangement links TRBV18 to TRBJ2-2, with 8 nucleotides matching TRBD1. The CDR3 totals 19 residues. The trim removed 1 base at V and 0 bases at J, leaving 10 bases unmatched. Germline V gene sequence: CDR1 KGHSH, CDR2 LQKENI. The CDR3 nucleotides read TGTGCCAGCTCACCACTTCTAGCCAGGGGGCTACCGAACACCGGGGAGCTGTTTTTT. Its translation is CASSPLLARGLPNTGELFF.

The rearrangement links TRBV6-6 to TRBJ1-2; D is undetermined. V was trimmed by 0 bases and J by 8 bases, leaving 16 bases between them. Germline loops: CDR1 MNHNY, CDR2 SVGAGI (reference sequence). The CDR3 totals 15 residues. The CDR3 protein is CASSYSRVLADGYTF. In nucleotides, the CDR3 is TGTGCCAGCAGTTACTCGCGAGTTCTAGCGGACGGCTACACCTTC.

V and J are TRBV4-2 and TRBJ1-2, with D tentatively TRBD1 (6 bases). V was cut by 5 bases and J by 4 bases, with 20 bases left in between. The CDR3 extends over 16 amino acids. Germline V gene data show CDR1 as LGHNA and CDR2 as YNFKEQ. The CDR3: CASSLGSGTSPYGYTF. As DNA, the CDR3 is TGTGCCAGCAGCTTGGGGTCTGGGACATCCCCCTATGGCTACACCTTC.

This chain connects TRBV12-5 to TRBJ1-6, with D possibly matching TRBD1 (5 bases). This CDR3 has 15 amino acids. Between the trimmed V and J ends, which lost 4 bases and 8 bases, there was a span of 15 bases. Looked up from germline, CDR1 is LGHNT and CDR2 is FRNRAP. The CDR3 bases are TGTGCTAGTGGTTCTCGGGGGGAAAGGGATTCACCCCTCCACTTT. It yields the protein CASGSRGERDSPLHF.

V is TRBV7-6 and J is TRBJ2-7; 8 bases agree with TRBD1. Germline V lookup: CDR1 SGHVS, CDR2 FNYEAQ. V shed 5 bases, J shed 2 bases, and the junction held 8 bases outside the gene matches. The CDR3 has 15 amino acids. CDR3 DNA sequence: TGTGCCAGCAGCCAAATAGTGGACAGGGCCTACGAGCAGTACTTC. Its translation is CASSQIVDRAYEQYF.

The chain combines TRBV9 with TRBJ2-5; TRBD2 aligns across 8 bases. V lost 2 bases to trimming and J lost 1 base; unmatched junction nucleotides: 1. CDR1 SGDLS and CDR2 YYNGEE come from the germline V gene. This CDR3 has 14 amino acids. CDR3 DNA sequence: TGTGCCAGCAGCGTTAGCGGGGTCCAAGAGACCCAGTACTTC. It encodes CASSVSGVQETQYF.

The gene calls are TRBV7-9 and TRBJ2-3; D not certain. The CDR3 spans 14 residues. Deletions cut 2 bases from V and 4 bases from J, with 10 bases between. Germline assignment: CDR1 SEHNR and CDR2 FQNEAQ (reference sequence). This CDR3 reads CASSLNRSPDTQYF. CDR3 nucleotide sequence: TGTGCCAGCAGCTTAAACCGTTCCCCAGATACGCAGTATTTT. The full variable domain, completed using reference TRBV7-9 and TRBJ2-3, is DTGVSQNPRHKITKRGQNVTFRCDPISEHNRLYWYRQTLGQGPEFLTYFQNEAQLEKSRLLSDRFSAERPKGSFSTLEIQRTEQGDSAMYLCASSLNRSPDTQYFGPGTRLTVL.